This TCR beta chain emerged from a study of blood T cell repertoires in COVID-19 (dated by TCRdb to about 2020). Turning to the overall study: Collaborator samples came from the United States, Italy and Spain and covered acute and convalescent phases of COVID-19. The prospective study material was composed of cDNA or gDNA derived from T cells, B-cell-depleted T cells, or PBMCs. The dataset comprised deeply sampled blood TCRbeta repertoires from subjects exposed to, actively infected with, or recovered from COVID-19. The repertoires were released in a freely available public database meant as a resource for research on the immune response to SARS-CoV-2. The samples were drawn from two sources: the first 160 participants of the ongoing ImmuneRACE study, and 1,000 to 1,500 subjects contributed by 6 global collaborators. Nearly every sample came with metadata listing a de-identified subject ID, COVID-19 status, age in years and sex. Where available, HLA class I and class II types were obtained from metadata supplied by the sample provider rather than from assay-based typing. Study-level results and caveats: Clinical and demographic metadata were provided uncurated, with the amount varying by source and participant.

Another Seattle source contributed samples from volunteer blood donors who had recovered from COVID-19. Collaborating institutions collected whole blood in K2EDTA tubes following their own protocols. For TCRbeta analysis, collaborators shipped samples as frozen whole blood, isolated PBMCs, or DNA extracted from either of those sample types. Its CDR3 holds 16 amino acids, cysteine through phenylalanine. This entry keeps only the CDR3 DNA: 48 bases, framed from base 1. From a lookup of the germline V gene, CDR1 and CDR2 are KGHDR and SFDVKD. V is trimmed back by 4 bases and J by 3 bases, and the junction contains 7 bases that no gene match accounts for. This clone was picked up one time. Its target antigen remains unknown. The input lacks base qualities; no much larger clone sits a single base away. TCRbeta CDR3 regions were amplified from genomic DNA using the immunoSEQ Assay, a bias-controlled multiplex PCR. In the authors' own workflow: The number of nucleated cells in each sample was estimated from the amplification of reference gene primers within the assay. Sequence reads were collapsed and filtered to measure the absolute abundance of every unique TCRbeta CDR3 rearrangement. For each sample, productive Simpson clonality was calculated by taking the square root of Simpson's diversity index across productive rearrangements. TCRdb holds this immuneACCESS table with in-frame rearrangements only. Some clones are missing; in checked studies, unresolved V genes explain under half, and the rest has no known cause. D and trimming come from the DNA, and the V and J calls and clone size come from that table. This sample lists about 220,000 clones; roughly 85% were detected once. The ten biggest clones cover roughly 2.8% of the sample.

Sample: peripheral blood. The chain is encoded by TRBV24-1 joined to TRBJ2-7; TRBD2 aligns with 11 central bases. The TCR comes from a man aged 50-60 years who had recovered from COVID-19. The encoded CDR3 is CATSDPGTSGNYEQYF. At the DNA level, the sequence is TGTGCCACCAGTGACCCGGGGACTAGCGGAAACTACGAGCAGTACTTC.